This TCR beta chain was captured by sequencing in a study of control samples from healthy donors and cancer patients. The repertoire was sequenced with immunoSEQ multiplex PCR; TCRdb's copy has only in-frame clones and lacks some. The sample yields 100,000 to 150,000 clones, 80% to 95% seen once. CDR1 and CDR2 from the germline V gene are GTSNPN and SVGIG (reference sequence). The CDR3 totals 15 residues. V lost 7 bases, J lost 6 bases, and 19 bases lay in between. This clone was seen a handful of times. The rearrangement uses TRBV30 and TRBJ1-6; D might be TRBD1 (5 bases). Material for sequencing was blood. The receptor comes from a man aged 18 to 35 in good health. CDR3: CASTHRAGRNSPLHF. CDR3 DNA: TGTGCCTCCACCCACAGAGCAGGGCGTAATTCACCCCTCCACTTT.